The text below deals with one T cell receptor (beta chain). The record originates from a study of blood T cell repertoires in COVID-19. Assignments of participants to cohorts depended upon their own reported clinical history. Germline V lookup: CDR1 SGHRS, CDR2 YFSETQ. There are 16 residues in the CDR3. V shed 0 bases and J 7 bases; nucleotides not matched to a gene: 8. Clones were read by immunoSEQ multiplex PCR, and TCRdb kept only the in-frame ones, dropping some. This sample has about 240,000 clones; approximately 83% occur once, and the top ten carry about 3.3%. This chain links TRBV5-1 with TRBJ1-5; 9 nucleotides match TRBD1. The TCR comes from a woman aged 40-49 years with acute COVID-19. The sample consisted of PBMCs or T cells enriched from blood (not recorded which). The CDR3 region has the DNA TGCGCCAGCAGCTTGGGGGTGATGGGACAGGGACAGCCCCAGCATTTT. It yields the protein CASSLGVMGQGQPQHF.